A single sample is the source of the 14 T cell receptor beta chains below, sequenced in a study of early T cells in non-severe SARS-CoV-2 infection. TCRdb redid the calling of the 5' RACE reads with MiXCR, one entry per CDR3 protein. The data hold tens of thousands of distinct CDR3 sequences, with roughly a tenth observed a single time. The material sequenced was whole blood. Source of these receptors: an adult who was a healthcare worker with PCR-confirmed SARS-CoV-2 infection or an uninfected control (not recorded which).

This clonotype was seen more than once but under ten times. The J gene is TRBJ2-7, the V gene TRBV20-1; 7 bases line up with TRBD1. This CDR3 is 17 amino acids long. V lost 0 bases, J lost 4 bases, and 15 bases stayed unmatched. Germline loops: CDR1 DFQATT, CDR2 SNEGSKA (reference sequence). CDR3: CSARDPVVTGRRYEQYF. Written as DNA, the CDR3 is TGCAGTGCTAGAGATCCAGTAGTGACAGGGCGTAGATACGAGCAGTACTTC.

Ten or more counts support this clonotype. The chain links TRBV2 to TRBJ2-3; 9 positions agree with TRBD2. With 5 bases clipped from V and 1 base from J, the junction kept 1 base outside the gene matches. The CDR3 runs to 14 residues. Germline-derived CDR1 and CDR2 are SNHLY and FYNNEI. CDR3 DNA: TGTGCCAGCAGTTCTAGCGGGGGCACAGATACGCAGTATTTT. Translation gives CASSSSGGTDTQYF.

The rearrangement uses TRBV3-1 and TRBJ2-5; no definite D call. The CDR3 has 11 amino acids. Germline CDR1 LGHDT, CDR2 YNNKEL (reference sequence). V lost 3 bases, J lost 5 bases, and 4 bases lay in between. The CDR3 protein is CASSHGETQYF. The DNA of the CDR3 is TGTGCCAGCAGCCACGGGGAGACCCAGTACTTC.

This clonotype has more than one count but fewer than ten. CDR3 region: CASSFGAKETQYF. In DNA, the CDR3 is TGTGCCAGCAGTTTTGGTGCAAAAGAGACCCAGTACTTC. V is TRBV28 and J is TRBJ2-5; no firm D call. Trimming cost V 3 bases and J 3 bases, with 8 bases left between them. There are 13 residues in the CDR3. In germline, CDR1 is MDHEN, CDR2 SYDVKM.

The chain uses TRBV6-6 and TRBJ2-7; D unresolved. With 6 bases removed from V and 6 bases from J, the gap between germline ends came to 12 bases. Germline V lookup: CDR1 MNHNY, CDR2 SVGAGI (reference sequence). The CDR3 is 12 residues long. CDR3 DNA: TGTGCCAGCAGCCCAAGACGCTCCGAGCAGTACTTC. This gives the protein CASSPRRSEQYF.

This clonotype was counted at least ten times. The chain recombines TRBV20-1 with TRBJ2-3; D is possibly TRBD2 (6 bases). Between the trimmed V and J ends, which lost 2 bases and 0 bases, there was a span of 9 bases. The CDR3 is 14 residues long. The germline gives CDR1 DFQATT, CDR2 SNEGSKA (reference sequence). The CDR3, as DNA: TGCAGTGCTAGAAGCCGGGGGAGCACAGATACGCAGTATTTT. Amino acid sequence: CSARSRGSTDTQYF.

This clonotype was seen at least ten times. The chain uses TRBV20-1 and TRBJ2-7, with 11 bases matching TRBD2. Looked up from germline, CDR1 is DFQATT and CDR2 is SNEGSKA (reference sequence). V was pared by 4 bases and J by 5 bases, with 7 bases of the junction left unmatched. This CDR3 has 14 residues. CDR3 DNA: TGCAGTGCTAAGAAGACTAGCGGGATCGACGAGCAGTACTTC. Protein: CSAKKTSGIDEQYF.

This clonotype has just a few counts. The CDR3 reads CASTLRAVDNSPLHF. The CDR3 DNA follows: TGTGCCAGCACCCTTCGAGCGGTTGATAATTCACCCCTCCACTTT. J is TRBJ1-6 and V is TRBV6-5; D uncertain. V lost 7 bases and J 5 bases, leaving 15 bases between the germline ends. This CDR3 is built from 15 residues. Looked up from germline, CDR1 is MNHEY and CDR2 is SVGAGI.

This clonotype was picked up a small number of times. J is TRBJ2-7 and V is TRBV24-1; D remains unclear. This CDR3 is built from 11 residues. V lost 2 bases, J lost 4 bases, and 2 bases lay in between. CDR1 is KGHDR, CDR2 SFDVKD, per germline. The CDR3 bases are TGTGCCACCAGTGATTATTACGAGCAGTACTTC. The encoded protein is CATSDYYEQYF.

This clonotype has only a few counts. The chain combines TRBV5-8 with TRBJ1-3; possible D gene TRBD1, 6 bases. Trimming removed 2 bases at V and 4 bases at J, with 10 bases between. CDR3 size: 14 residues. CDR1 is SGHTS and CDR2 is YDEGEE in the germline V gene. Here the CDR3 DNA reads TGTGCCAGCAGCTTCGGGGGCGCAGGAAACACCATATATTTT. Its protein is CASSFGGAGNTIYF.

The genes are TRBV19 and TRBJ2-2; D unresolved. Germline V gene sequence: CDR1 LNHDA, CDR2 SQIVND (reference sequence). The CDR3 is 13 amino acids. Trimming shortened V by 8 bases and J by 4 bases, and 11 bases separated the two germline ends. CDR3 amino acids: CASAVTFTGELFF. Here the CDR3 DNA reads TGTGCCAGTGCCGTCACGTTCACCGGGGAGCTGTTTTTT.

This clonotype was observed many times. The CDR3 here is CASSLPPGGIQYF. CDR3 nucleotide sequence: TGTGCCAGCAGCTTACCTCCCGGGGGCATTCAGTACTTC. This rearrangement joins TRBV7-2 to TRBJ2-4; D perhaps matches TRBD2 (6 bases). This CDR3 has 13 residues. V was cut by 2 bases and J by 9 bases, with 11 bases left in between. The germline V gene encodes CDR1 SGHTA and CDR2 FQGNSA. The whole variable domain, remainder taken from reference TRBV7-2 and TRBJ2-4, is GAGVSQSPSNKVTEKGKDVELRCDPISGHTALYWYRQSLGQGLEFLIYFQGNSAPDKSGLPSDRFSAERTGGSVSTLTIQRTQQEDSAVYLCASSLPPGGIQYFGAGTRLSVL.

The chain uses TRBV7-6 and TRBJ2-3, with D maybe TRBD2 (5 bases). V lost 1 base, J lost 5 bases, and 10 bases lay in between. Germline V lookup: CDR1 SGHVS, CDR2 FNYEAQ. This CDR3 has 14 amino acids. CDR3 loop: CASSLGGSEDTQYF. Written as DNA, the CDR3 is TGTGCCAGCAGCTTAGGAGGGTCCGAAGATACGCAGTATTTT.

A few counts support this clonotype. The gene calls are TRBV2 and TRBJ2-7; D is perhaps TRBD1 (6 bases). Trimming stripped 7 bases from V and 2 bases from J, with 18 bases between. Germline V lookup: CDR1 SNHLY, CDR2 FYNNEI. This CDR3 has 15 residues. CDR3 sequence reads: CASIQTQGLTYEQYF. In DNA, the CDR3 is TGTGCCAGCATCCAAACCCAGGGGTTAACCTACGAGCAGTACTTC.